Here is one TCR beta chain with its context. Cohort assignment relied on participant-reported clinical history. Recovery among Cohort 3 donors was established by two negative PCRs, clearance, or symptom resolution. Authors' processing steps: Amplified reference gene primers provided the basis for estimating nucleated cell counts. Here immunoSEQ multiplex PCR was the method, and the copy in TCRdb shows in-frame clones only, minus some. V, J and clone size reflect that table, while D and trimming were determined from the DNA. Counted here are about 270,000 clones, around 90% occurring once; the ten biggest clones make up about 3%. V lost 5 bases and J 0 bases, leaving 13 bases between the germline ends. The CDR3 contains 15 residues. Germline CDR1 is SGHVS and CDR2 is FQNEAQ. This record belongs to a study of blood T cell repertoires in COVID-19.

The chain recombines TRBV7-8 with TRBJ1-2, with no clear D. The clonotype was recovered from a woman aged 45 to 65 who had recovered from COVID-19. The sample taken for sequencing was PBMCs or T cells enriched from blood (not recorded which). The CDR3 is CASSPLRTANYGYTF. The CDR3, as DNA: TGTGCCAGCAGCCCCCTACGCACAGCTAACTATGGCTACACCTTC.